This T cell receptor (beta chain) was sequenced during a study of T-cell memory formation after mild COVID-19. The CDR3 has 14 amino acids. Trimming pared 5 bases from V and 6 bases from J, leaving 17 bases between. The germline V gene encodes CDR1 SEHNR and CDR2 FQNEAQ (reference sequence). Broader study findings: Pre-infection memory held some responding clones, suggesting pre-existing cross-reactive T cells responded. A second wave expanding day 15 to 37 was CD4+-biased; contracting clones were balanced.

Each CDR3 protein gets one entry after TCRdb re-called the 5' RACE reads with MiXCR. This table has around 300,000 distinct CDR3 sequences, roughly 13% appearing once. This clonotype turned up a few times. The antigen remains undetermined. The genes are TRBV7-9 and TRBJ2-7; D possibly matches TRBD1 or TRBD2 (6 bases each). The receptor was derived from a man between 18 and 29 years old who had mild COVID-19 (a few samples of this study predate the infection). Cell type and time point are not known. Sequencing was performed on PBMCs or a T cell subset sorted from them (not recorded which). CDR3 protein: CASSHGGPAAEQYV. CDR3 coding DNA: TGTGCCAGCAGCCACGGGGGCCCTGCCGCCGAGCAGTACGTC.